This T cell receptor beta chain was recorded in a study of blood T cell repertoires in COVID-19. Study at large: COVID-19 samples collected from the United States, Italy and Spain covered acute and convalescent phases. T cells, B-cell-depleted T cells, or PBMCs provided the cDNA or gDNA that served as material.

This CDR3 has 17 amino acids. With 0 bases removed from V and 5 bases from J, the gap between germline ends came to 15 bases. In germline, CDR1 is SGHRS, CDR2 YFSETQ. As processed by the authors: The assay estimated nucleated cells by amplifying reference gene primers. Repertoires were generated with immunoSEQ multiplex PCR, while TCRdb's copy carries only in-frame clones and drops some. Clone size and the V and J calls come from that table; the DNA yielded D and trimming. The sample has roughly 80,000 clones; 85% to 95% are singletons. The rearrangement links TRBV5-1 to TRBJ1-6, with D unresolved. The TCR was taken from a man between 60 and 70 years old with acute or convalescent COVID-19. Specimen: peripheral blood. CDR3 sequence (DNA): TGCGCCAGCAGCTTGGAACAGACTTCCGGGGATAATTCACCCCTCCACTTT. As protein: CASSLEQTSGDNSPLHF.